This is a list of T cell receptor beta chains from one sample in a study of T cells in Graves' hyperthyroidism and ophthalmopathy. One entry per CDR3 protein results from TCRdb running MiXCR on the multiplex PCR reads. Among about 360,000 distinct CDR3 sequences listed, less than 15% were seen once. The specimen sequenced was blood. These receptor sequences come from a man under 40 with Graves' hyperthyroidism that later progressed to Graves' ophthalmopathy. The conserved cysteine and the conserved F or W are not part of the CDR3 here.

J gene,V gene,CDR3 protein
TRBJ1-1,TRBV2,ASTDGNEAF
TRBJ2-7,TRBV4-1,ASSQDPHASYEQY
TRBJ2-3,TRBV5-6,ASSWGSLDTDTQY
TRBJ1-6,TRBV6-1,ASSSLGTDNSPLH
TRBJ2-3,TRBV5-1,ASPSFRGNSTDTQY
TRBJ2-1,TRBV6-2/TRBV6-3,ASSWDLYNEQF
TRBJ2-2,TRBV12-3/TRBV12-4,ASRRLVSGELF
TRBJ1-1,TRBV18,ASSPRRELMNTEAF
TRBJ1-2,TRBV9,ASSPRGIYGYT
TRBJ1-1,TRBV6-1,ASSYALRGGTEAF
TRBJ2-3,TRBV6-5,ASSYAGGAADTQY